A single sample gave rise to the 7 T cell receptor beta chains below, sequenced in a study of CD8+CD57+ T cells in acquired aplastic anemia. Patients chosen for sequencing had CD8+CD57+ cells that had expanded, as shown by flow cytometry. The template for TCR beta VDJ and CDR3 sequence profiling was genomic DNA. Using its own MiXCR run on the reads, TCRdb lists one record per CDR3 protein. Here the sample spans under 200,000 distinct CDR3 sequences, roughly half being singletons. Sequencing input: sorted CD4+, CD8+, or CD8+CD57+ T cells (not recorded which) from PBMCs. The receptors were gathered from a human donor with aplastic anemia.

This clonotype was observed at least ten times. The chain is built from TRBV15 and TRBJ2-1, with D perhaps TRBD2 (5 bases). Per the germline V gene, CDR1 is LNHNV and CDR2 is YYDKDF (reference sequence). The CDR3 spans 15 residues. The V gene lost 0 bases and the J gene lost 2 bases, with 8 bases spanning the gap. The CDR3 is CATSRDRTPYNEQFF. In DNA, the CDR3 is TGTGCCACCAGCAGAGATCGGACTCCCTACAATGAGCAGTTCTTC. Combining the CDR3 with reference TRBV15 and TRBJ2-1 gives the whole variable domain DAMVIQNPRYQVTQFGKPVTLSCSQTLNHNVMYWYQQKSSQAPKLLFHYYDKDFNNEADTPDNFQSRRPNTSFCFLDIRSPGLGDTAMYLCATSRDRTPYNEQFFGPGTRLTVL.

As DNA, the CDR3 is TGTGCCATCGGGGGCCGTGACCAAGAGACCCAGTACTTC. Protein: CAIGGRDQETQYF. This sequence joins TRBV10-3 and TRBJ2-5; weak D call: TRBD1 (6 bases). Trimming took 8 bases from V and 0 from J, leaving 10 bases between them. Germline V CDR1 and CDR2: ENHRY, SYGVKD. The CDR3 extends over 13 amino acids.

This clonotype turned up a few times. The chain is built from TRBV28 and TRBJ1-2; 8 nucleotides match TRBD1. This CDR3 spans 15 amino acids. The V gene's germline CDR1 is MDHEN and CDR2 SYDVKM. V lost 3 bases to trimming and J lost 2 bases; unmatched junction nucleotides: 5. This CDR3 is CASSFGTGLNYGYTF. The DNA for the CDR3 is TGTGCCAGCAGTTTCGGGACAGGCTTAAACTATGGCTACACCTTC.

The rearrangement joins TRBV7-9 to TRBJ1-1, with 9 bases that match TRBD1. The germline V gene has CDR1 SEHNR and CDR2 FQNEAQ (reference sequence). The CDR3 is made up of 13 amino acids. The V gene end was trimmed by 10 bases and the J gene end by 1 base; junction bases not matched to a gene: 4. The CDR3 nucleotides read TGTGCCACCTCGGGACAGGGGAACACTGAAGCTTTCTTT. Residues: CATSGQGNTEAFF.

V gene TRBV7-2 combines with J gene TRBJ2-3, with 7 bases identical to TRBD2. The germline CDR1 and CDR2 sequences are SGHTA and FQGNSA. V gave up 5 bases and J gave up 8 bases; unmatched junction bases: 19. This CDR3 comprises 17 residues. The CDR3 coding sequence is TGTGCCAGCAGCCAAGAGTCGCCTAGCGGCGTCGAAGGTACGCAGTATTTT. Translation: CASSQESPSGVEGTQYF.

The V and J genes are TRBV12-3 or TRBV12-4 and TRBJ1-4; TRBD1 aligns across 10 bases. V trimming: 5 bases; J trimming: 1 base; junction bases outside the gene matches: 1. The CDR3 totals 15 residues. The CDR3 bases are TGTGCCAGCAGTCGGGACAGGGGAACTAATGAAAAACTGTTTTTT. Residues: CASSRDRGTNEKLFF.

This clonotype was seen ten or more times. CDR3 in amino acids: CASSYSGSPSPHEQFF. CDR3 sequence (DNA): TGTGCCAGCAGTTACTCTGGTAGCCCCTCGCCCCATGAGCAGTTCTTC. J is TRBJ2-1 and V is TRBV6-2 or TRBV6-3; no clear D gene. CDR3 length equals 16 residues. In germline, CDR1 is MNHEY, CDR2 SVGEGT. Trimming stripped 0 bases from V and 8 bases from J, with 17 bases between.